The source of this T cell receptor beta chain is a study of metastatic and nonmetastatic thyroid tumors. At the level of the study: The authors compared repertoires across blood and tumor or nodule tissue from malignant and benign thyroid patients.

Trimming left V 6 bases short and J 1 base short, with 12 bases between. Per the germline V gene, CDR1 is LNHDA and CDR2 is SQIVND (reference sequence). This CDR3 is built from 14 residues. With MiXCR, TCRdb reprocessed the PCR reads. Here the sample spans about 59,000 clones, roughly 15% being singletons. All patients were untreated before thyroid surgery. Study-wide results and caveats: It was reported that TCR beta diversity was significantly higher in malignant thyroid tumors than benign nodules, in blood and tumor.

This clone showed up many times. Its cognate antigen is unknown. The sequence derives from a male donor with papillary thyroid cancer or a benign thyroid nodule (not recorded which). Some clones in this sample may be carry-over from other donors' samples. The sample comprised blood. This chain connects TRBV19 to TRBJ1-1; D not resolved. The CDR3: CASRVAGPNTEAFF. The CDR3 DNA reads TGTGCCAGTAGGGTGGCGGGCCCGAACACTGAAGCTTTCTTT.